This T cell receptor (beta chain) was retrieved from a study of cytomegalovirus exposure and HLA in healthy donors. The ends lost 7 bases at V and 2 bases at J; junction bases unmatched: 10. This CDR3 contains 15 residues. Germline CDR1 reads LNHDA; CDR2 reads SQIVND (reference sequence). Healthy bone marrow donors made up the donors. Study results and limitations: It was in a later analysis that TCR association rates were seen to vary by HLA locus, highest for DRB1 and lowest for HLA-C. The authors later linked a missense DCLRE1C variant to TCR beta V- and J-gene trimming. It emerged from a later analysis that several of the most significant clusters appeared to be linked to common viral pathogens.

This clone was observed a single time. Its antigen remains unidentified. The study ran its PCR with 60 Vbeta and 13 Jbeta primers. Produced via immunoSEQ multiplex PCR; TCRdb's table is partial and in-frame only. The data hold around 130,000 clones, with approximately 72% observed a single time. This clonotype originated in a human donor in good health. The V gene is TRBV19, the J gene TRBJ1-2; 7 bases fit TRBD1. The sequencing input was PBMCs. CDR3 sequence reads: CASIRLGQNNYGYTF. The CDR3 bases are TGTGCCAGTATACGTCTGGGACAGAACAACTATGGCTACACCTTC. Full variable domain (missing parts from reference TRBV19 and TRBJ1-2): DGGITQSPKYLFRKEGQNVTLSCEQNLNHDAMYWYRQDPGQGLRLIYYSQIVNDFQKGDIAEGYSVSREKKESFPLTVTSAQKNPTAFYLCASIRLGQNNYGYTFGSGTRLTVV.